This TCR beta chain originates from a study of blood T cell repertoires in COVID-19. V was clipped by 0 bases and J by 3 bases, with 11 bases between them. Germline V lookup: CDR1 SGHDN, CDR2 FVKESK. CDR3 length: 16 residues. Authors' data handling: For nucleated cells, counts were estimated from reference gene primer amplification. TCRdb's copy holds only in-frame clones and misses some; the assay was immunoSEQ multiplex PCR. The DNA gave D and trimming, while V, J and clone size come from that table. The sample holds approximately 100,000 clones, 70% to 85% seen once. The chain couples TRBV14 to TRBJ1-4, with a tentative D call TRBD1 (5 bases). Sequenced input: peripheral blood. The receptor's source is a woman of 80 years or more with active or convalescent COVID-19. This CDR3 reads CASSQDPRVPNEKLFF. CDR3 coding DNA: TGTGCCAGCAGCCAAGATCCCAGGGTTCCTAATGAAAAACTGTTTTTT.